One sample yielded the 8 T cell receptor beta chains listed below, sequenced in a study of PD-1 blockade in classical Hodgkin lymphoma. This table comes from immunoSEQ multiplex PCR, and its TCRdb copy is limited to in-frame clones, with some not included. The data hold 10,000 to 15,000 clones, with 85% to 90% observed a single time. Relapse after autologous stem cell transplantation occurred in every patient, and brentuximab vedotin exposure varied. CD4+ T cells were purified from thawed PBMCs by negative selection. Sequenced here: CD4+ T cells from blood, sampled at baseline. These receptors originate from a human donor with classical Hodgkin lymphoma.

The chain links TRBV19 to TRBJ1-5; D possibly corresponds to TRBD1 (6 bases). V was trimmed by 0 bases and J by 5 bases, leaving 11 bases between them. The CDR3 has 15 amino acids. CDR1 is LNHDA and CDR2 is SQIVND in the germline V gene (reference sequence). CDR3 residues: CASSIDGGSDQPQHF. The CDR3 DNA reads as TGTGCCAGTAGTATAGATGGGGGCAGCGATCAGCCCCAGCATTTT.

The V gene is TRBV25-1, the J gene TRBJ1-4; the D is unclear. The CDR3 runs to 13 residues. Germline loops: CDR1 MGHDK, CDR2 SYGVNS. With 4 bases removed from V and 10 bases from J, the gap between germline ends came to 13 bases. The CDR3: CASSVQSLGKLFF. In DNA, the CDR3 is TGTGCCAGCAGTGTTCAGTCGCTTGGAAAACTGTTTTTT.

This rearrangement joins TRBV5-4 to TRBJ1-6; D remains ambiguous. The CDR3 is made up of 13 amino acids. Looked up from germline, CDR1 is SGHNT and CDR2 is YYREEE (reference sequence). V was shortened by 1 base and J by 6 bases, with 5 bases between the two germline ends. CDR3: CASSLYTNSPLHF. The CDR3 DNA follows: TGTGCCAGCAGCTTGTACACTAATTCACCCCTCCACTTT.

The rearrangement uses TRBV27 and TRBJ1-6; 8 bases line up with TRBD1. The ends lost 3 bases at V and 7 bases at J; junction bases unmatched: 14. Germline V gene data show CDR1 as MNHEY and CDR2 as SMNVEV (reference sequence). CDR3 length: 18 residues. The CDR3 spells CASSFSGGKGYRNSPLHF. As DNA, the CDR3 is TGTGCCAGCAGTTTCTCAGGGGGCAAGGGGTATCGAAATTCACCCCTCCACTTT.

The chain is built from TRBV5-1 and TRBJ2-3; D is unresolved. CDR3 length: 13 residues. Deletions cut 1 base from V and 5 bases from J, with 8 bases between. From germline, CDR1 is SGHRS and CDR2 YFSETQ. The CDR3 DNA is TGCGCCAGCAGCTTGTCCCGCCTAGATACGCAGTATTTT. Amino acids: CASSLSRLDTQYF.

V gene TRBV12-5 combines with J gene TRBJ2-1; D uncertain. Trimming removed 5 bases from V and 6 bases from J, with 11 bases in between. The CDR3 is 13 amino acids. The germline gives CDR1 LGHNT, CDR2 FRNRAP. This CDR3 reads CASGGLGFNEQFF. The DNA for the CDR3 is TGTGCTAGTGGTGGGTTAGGGTTCAATGAGCAGTTCTTC.

Here the CDR3 DNA reads TGCGCCAGCAGCTTGGCCGGGGGCCTAGAGACCCAGTACTTC. Amino acids: CASSLAGGLETQYF. The chain recombines TRBV5-1 with TRBJ2-5, with D possibly called TRBD1 or TRBD2 (6 bases each). The CDR3 is made up of 14 amino acids. Looked up from germline, CDR1 is SGHRS and CDR2 is YFSETQ. V lost 0 bases to trimming and J lost 4 bases, with 10 bases between them.

This chain connects TRBV29-1 to TRBJ2-1; D is ambiguous. This CDR3 has 13 amino acids. The V and J ends lost 5 bases and 2 bases respectively, with 10 bases between them. Germline CDR1 is SQVTM and CDR2 is ANQGSEA. The CDR3 is CSVPGQTYNEQFF. The CDR3 nucleotides read TGCAGCGTTCCGGGTCAGACCTACAATGAGCAGTTCTTC.